This T cell receptor (beta chain) was sequenced during a study of blood T cell repertoires in COVID-19 (dated by TCRdb to 2019 to 2021). Concerning the study at large: Samples from collaborators originated in the United States, Italy and Spain and spanned both the acute and convalescent phases of COVID-19. The sample metadata nearly always contained a de-identified subject ID, COVID-19 status, age in years and sex. Subjects who had been exposed to COVID-19, were actively infected with it, or had recovered from it provided the deeply sampled blood TCRbeta repertoires that made up the dataset. Where available, HLA class I and class II types were obtained from metadata supplied by the sample provider rather than from assay-based typing. The repertoires were made available in a free public database intended to serve as a resource for research on the immune response to SARS-CoV-2. Samples were obtained from the ongoing ImmuneRACE study (first 160 participants) and from 1,254 subjects provided by 6 global collaborators. The prospective study material was composed of cDNA or gDNA derived from T cells, B-cell-depleted T cells, or PBMCs. Broad study findings and their caveats: The amount of clinical and demographic metadata varied by source and participant and was provided uncurated.

Collaborating institutions collected whole blood in K2EDTA tubes following their own protocols. Collaborator samples were shipped for TCRbeta analysis as frozen whole blood, isolated PBMCs, or DNA extracted from either sample type. The immunoSEQ Assay, a bias-controlled multiplex PCR, was used to amplify TCRbeta CDR3 regions from genomic DNA. Per the authors' processing: Within the assay, amplification of reference gene primers was used to estimate how many nucleated cells each sample contained. To quantify the absolute abundance of each unique TCRbeta CDR3 rearrangement, sequence reads were collapsed and filtered. For each sample, productive Simpson clonality was calculated as the square root of Simpson's diversity index across productive rearrangements. TCRdb re-hosts the immuneACCESS table, in-frame sequences only. Its copies lack some clones; in the studies checked, an unresolved V gene accounts for under half of them, and the cause for the rest is not known. The V and J calls and the clone size are those of that table, but D and trimming were determined from the DNA. Across this sample there are some 80,000 clones, with about four fifths seen only once. The ten largest clones represent over 7% of the sample.

Between the V and J ends, shortened by 4 bases and 0 bases respectively, the junction contains 13 bases. The CDR3 spans 15 residues, from the cysteine through the phenylalanine. Of the read, only the CDR3 DNA is kept; its 45 bases are in frame from base 1. Reading the germline V gene gives CDR1 KGHSH and CDR2 LQKENI. Worth noting for this clone: This receptor's antigen is unknown. Nothing much larger sits one base from this clone, and base qualities are not available.

The TCR was taken from a human donor in a cohort sampled during active COVID-19. The chain uses TRBV18 and TRBJ2-7; tentative D gene TRBD1, with 5 bases matching. Sequenced: peripheral blood. CDR3 sequence: CASSLTSTASYEQYF. The base sequence is TGTGCCAGCTCACTCACCTCGACAGCCTCCTACGAGCAGTACTTC.